The 5 T cell receptor beta chains listed next were all sequenced from one sample in a study of cytomegalovirus exposure and HLA in healthy donors. Profiling relied on immunoSEQ multiplex PCR, and the TCRdb table lists in-frame clones only, not all of them. Seen here are 260,000 or so clones, about 90% observed once, and the top ten hold just over 3%. Sequences were obtained from PBMCs. Receptor source: a woman in her twenties or thirties in good health and CMV-seronegative.

The gene calls are TRBV14 and TRBJ1-2; weak D call: TRBD1 (5 bases). Trimming shortened V by 1 base and J by 8 bases, and 17 bases separated the two germline ends. The CDR3 length is 15 residues. Germline V gene data show CDR1 as SGHDN and CDR2 as FVKESK. In DNA, the CDR3 is TGTGCCAGCAGCCAAGCAGGGACCGGGAGAAACGGCTACACCTTC. Amino acid sequence: CASSQAGTGRNGYTF.

Regarding this clone: A read error may account for a junction end that differs from germline. V is TRBV19 and J is TRBJ2-1; the D gene is possibly TRBD2 (5 bases). Germline V CDR1 and CDR2: LNHDA, SQIVND (reference sequence). This CDR3 has 14 amino acids. The CDR3 sequence is CASRIGSSYNEQFF. The CDR3 DNA reads TGTGCCAGTAGGATAGGGAGCTCCTACAATGAGCAGTTCTTC.

This clone was found once. The chain carries TRBV29-1 and TRBJ2-7, with a weak D call TRBD2 (6 bases). Trimming pared 3 bases from V and 2 bases from J, leaving 8 bases between. Germline V gene lookup returns CDR1 SQVTM and CDR2 ANQGSEA. The CDR3 contains 12 residues. The CDR3 nucleotides are TGCAGCGTTGAGGAGGGTCCCTACGAGCAGTACTTC. Translating it yields CSVEEGPYEQYF.

The chain combines TRBV19 with TRBJ2-7; D is undetermined. CDR3 length equals 15 residues. V was shortened by 9 bases and J by 3 bases, with 21 bases between the two germline ends. Per germline, CDR1 LNHDA and CDR2 SQIVND (reference sequence). CDR3 nucleotides: TGTGCCAGCCAGTACAGTTTGGACGGAGACTACGAGCAGTACTTC. Its translation is CASQYSLDGDYEQYF. The full variable domain, its missing parts supplied by reference TRBV19 and TRBJ2-7, is DGGITQSPKYLFRKEGQNVTLSCEQNLNHDAMYWYRQDPGQGLRLIYYSQIVNDFQKGDIAEGYSVSREKKESFPLTVTSAQKNPTAFYLCASQYSLDGDYEQYFGPGTRLTVT.

The chain recombines TRBV29-1 with TRBJ2-1; 13 positions match TRBD2. After removal of 6 bases from V and 8 bases from J, the junction contained 4 bases not matched to a gene. The CDR3 runs 13 residues. The V gene's germline CDR1 is SQVTM and CDR2 ANQGSEA. CDR3 amino acids: CSVGTSGKDEQFF. The DNA of the CDR3 is TGCAGCGTCGGGACTAGCGGGAAGGATGAGCAGTTCTTC.